This T cell receptor (beta chain) was recovered during a study of vaccination effects on CD4 cells after COVID-19. Trimming at V came to 0 bases and at J to 4 bases, leaving 5 bases not matched to a gene. Germline V gene sequence: CDR1 SGDLS, CDR2 YYNGEE. The CDR3 covers 15 residues. Data came from immunoSEQ multiplex PCR; TCRdb stores just in-frame clones and leaves some out. Among around 25,000 clones listed, 76% were seen once. This clone appeared a single time. Antigen specificity is unknown. Study-wide findings and caveats: Healthy vaccinees' vaccine-induced clones included only 1 of 255 that recognized common cold coronaviruses. Relatively few convalescent patients took part in the study, which had no early post-infection timepoints.

Using viral peptide pools, the ViraFEST assay grew out antigen-specific CD4+ T cells prior to sequencing. Upon completion of about eleven days in culture, CD4+ T cells were isolated. Vaccinated participants had no history of SARS-CoV-2 infection and tested negative for nucleocapsid antibodies. The receptor comes from a human donor who received a COVID-19 vaccine. The chain is built from TRBV9 and TRBJ1-2; TRBD1 agrees at 8 bases. The source material was CD4+ T cells from PBMCs cultured with HCoV-NL63 spike peptides, sampled before COVID-19 vaccination. The CDR3 region has the DNA TGTGCCAGCAGCGTAGCCCCAACAGGGGGCTATGGCTACACCTTC. This gives the protein CASSVAPTGGYGYTF.